These 18 T cell receptor beta chains came from one sample sequenced in a study of shared clonotypes between healthy human individuals. Assay: immunoSEQ multiplex PCR; the TCRdb copy retains only in-frame clones and omits some. The repertoire consists of 2 million to 2.5 million clones, with nearly 97% occurring once and the leading ten covering about 0.13%. The source material was naive CD4+ T cells sorted from blood. The subset denotes: CD45RA+ positively selected. The receptors were gathered from a man between 18 and 29 years old in good health.

This chain joins TRBV2 and TRBJ1-1; possible D gene TRBD1, 5 bases. The CDR3 has 12 residues. Looked up from germline, CDR1 is SNHLY and CDR2 is FYNNEI. The V end lost 6 bases, the J end lost 7 bases, and 12 bases lay between the germline ends. The CDR3 protein is CASSGAGFEAFF. Here the CDR3 DNA reads TGTGCCAGCAGCGGGGCTGGCTTTGAAGCTTTCTTT.

The chain joins TRBV6-1 to TRBJ2-7, with TRBD2 identical over 7 bases. Trimming at V came to 6 bases and at J to 1 base, leaving 6 bases not matched to a gene. The CDR3 is 14 residues long. Germline assignment: CDR1 MNHNS and CDR2 SASEGT. The CDR3 loop is CASRGPGGSYEQYF. The CDR3 coding sequence is TGTGCCAGCAGGGGACCGGGAGGATCCTACGAGCAGTACTTC.

As concerns this clone: Other DNA sequences in the sample encode the same CDR3. The chain links TRBV20-1 to TRBJ2-1; D remains unclear. Germline V gene sequence: CDR1 DFQATT, CDR2 SNEGSKA (reference sequence). This CDR3 spans 11 amino acids. V lost 1 base and J lost 7, with 5 bases in between. This CDR3 reads CSARGLNEQFF. The CDR3 bases are TGCAGTGCTAGAGGGCTAAATGAGCAGTTCTTC.

With regard to this clone: Different DNA sequences within this sample yield the same CDR3. In DNA, the CDR3 is TGCAGTGCTAGAGACACCGGGGAGCTGTTTTTT. This sequence encodes CSARDTGELFF. The chain has TRBV20-1 and TRBJ2-2, with D uncertain. The germline V gene encodes CDR1 DFQATT and CDR2 SNEGSKA (reference sequence). CDR3 size: 11 residues. Trimming removed 0 bases from V and 4 bases from J, with 0 bases in between.

This clone was seen just once. J is TRBJ2-3 and V is TRBV29-1; 9 bases map to TRBD1. V lost 3 bases and J lost 0; bases outside the gene matches: 1. Germline lookup yields CDR1 SQVTM and CDR2 ANQGSEA. The CDR3 spans 14 residues. CDR3: CSVEDRGSTDTQYF. CDR3 DNA sequence: TGCAGCGTTGAGGACAGGGGTAGCACAGATACGCAGTATTTT.

The chain links TRBV29-1 to TRBJ1-5; TRBD1 aligns across 7 bases. This CDR3 has 13 residues. Trimming at V came to 4 bases and at J to 5 bases, leaving 5 bases not matched to a gene. Germline loops: CDR1 SQVTM, CDR2 ANQGSEA. CDR3 in DNA: TGCAGCGTTGGACAGGGATGGGATCAGCCCCAGCATTTT. Its protein product is CSVGQGWDQPQHF.

V is TRBV6-5 and J is TRBJ2-7, with unresolved D. This CDR3 spans 12 amino acids. Trimming took 2 bases from V and 6 from J, leaving 8 bases between them. Germline V CDR1 and CDR2: MNHEY, SVGAGI. DNA of the CDR3: TGTGCCAGCAGTTACCCCCGTTTCGAGCAGTACTTC. It yields the protein CASSYPRFEQYF.

As DNA, the CDR3 is TGTGCCAGCACAAAACTAGCGGCTTACGAGCAGTACTTC. Protein product: CASTKLAAYEQYF. J is TRBJ2-7 and V is TRBV11-2; 8 nucleotides align to TRBD2. The CDR3 length is 13 residues. The junction had 6 bases not matched to a gene; V was cut back by 7 bases and J by 4 bases. The germline V gene encodes CDR1 SGHAT and CDR2 FQNNGV.

This clone was observed once. The chain carries TRBV12-5 and TRBJ1-1, with 7 nucleotides matching TRBD1. The CDR3 has 16 amino acids. Looked up from germline, CDR1 is LGHNT and CDR2 is FRNRAP. V dropped 0 bases and J dropped 1; count of bases not matched to a gene: 5. CDR3 DNA: TGTGCTAGTGGTTTGGTACTAGGACAGGAGAACACTGAAGCTTTCTTT. Residues: CASGLVLGQENTEAFF.

The V call is TRBV21-1, the J call TRBJ1-3; the DNA was not compared with TRBD1, the D call given in the table. TRBV21-1 is marked as a pseudogene. This CDR3 has 16 residues. The CDR3 coding sequence is TGTGCCAGCAGCAAAGGGCAGGTGTCCTCTGGAAACACCATATATTTT. Translating gives CASSKGQVSSGNTIYF.

The chain links TRBV9 to TRBJ1-6; a weak D match, TRBD1 (5 bases). V lost 2 bases, J lost 10 bases, and 16 bases lay in between. The length of the CDR3 is 15 residues. Per the germline V gene, CDR1 is SGDLS and CDR2 is YYNGEE. The CDR3, as DNA: TGTGCCAGCAGCGTGGGGGGAACAGTTCGCTCACCCCTCCACTTT. Its translation: CASSVGGTVRSPLHF.

This chain connects TRBV7-3 to TRBJ2-5, with D possibly being TRBD1 or TRBD2 (5 bases each). Germline V gene lookup returns CDR1 SGHTA and CDR2 FQGTGA. The CDR3 spans 16 residues. V lost 5 bases, J lost 7 bases, and 23 bases lay in between. The CDR3 DNA reads as TGTGCCAGCAGCCCTCATTCCGGGGCGGCTCTAGGGACCCAGTACTTC. Amino acids: CASSPHSGAALGTQYF. Variable domain in full (rest from reference TRBV7-3 and TRBJ2-5): GAGVSQTPSNKVTEKGKYVELRCDPISGHTALYWYRQSLGQGPEFLIYFQGTGAADDSGLPNDRFFAVRPEGSVSTLKIQRTERGDSAVYLCASSPHSGAALGTQYFGPGTRLLVL.

V and J are TRBV6-5 and TRBJ1-1; unclear D gene. The CDR3 runs 12 residues. V was cut by 8 bases and J by 1 base, with 8 bases left in between. Germline assignment: CDR1 MNHEY and CDR2 SVGAGI. The CDR3 coding sequence is TGTGCCAGCTGGCGGGGGAACACTGAAGCTTTCTTT. Amino acid sequence: CASWRGNTEAFF.

The chain uses TRBV4-3 and TRBJ2-1; a possible D gene is TRBD2 (5 bases). Germline CDR1 reads LGHNA; CDR2 reads YSLEER. V lost 4 bases to trimming and J lost 7 bases, with 14 bases between them. This CDR3 spans 14 amino acids. In DNA, the CDR3 is TGCGCCAGCAGCCTCGCCGCCACGGGGAATGAGCAGTTCTTC. Its translation is CASSLAATGNEQFF.

This clone came up once. This chain joins TRBV14 and TRBJ2-5; D could derive from TRBD1 or TRBD2 (5 bases each). CDR3 length: 16 residues. From germline, CDR1 is SGHDN and CDR2 FVKESK. Trimming took off 1 base at V and 1 base at J, with 13 bases between the two ends. The chain's CDR3 is CASSQGRGAFQETQYF. CDR3 nucleotides: TGTGCCAGCAGCCAAGGTAGAGGGGCGTTCCAAGAGACCCAGTACTTC.

The chain uses TRBV19 and TRBJ1-5; D perhaps matches TRBD1 (5 bases). The V and J ends lost 1 base and 5 bases respectively, with 12 bases between them. The CDR3 is 15 residues long. Germline CDR1 LNHDA, CDR2 SQIVND (reference sequence). CDR3 nucleotides: TGTGCCAGTAGTATAGTCGTCGGGGGTCATCAGCCCCAGCATTTT. It is translated as CASSIVVGGHQPQHF.

The chain recombines TRBV6-1 with TRBJ2-5; no clear D. The V end was cut by 6 bases, the J end by 0 bases, with 11 bases between. CDR3 length equals 14 residues. The germline gives CDR1 MNHNS, CDR2 SASEGT. As DNA, the CDR3 is TGTGCCAGCAGCCCCGGATCGTACCAAGAGACCCAGTACTTC. Its translation is CASSPGSYQETQYF.

Points on this clone: Distinct nucleotide sequences in the sample also encode this CDR3. The gene calls are TRBV6-5 and TRBJ2-1; D uncertain. Germline V gene data show CDR1 as MNHEY and CDR2 as SVGAGI. Trimming pared 6 bases from V and 7 bases from J, leaving 10 bases between. This CDR3 has 12 residues. The CDR3: CASSSVPNEQFF. For the CDR3, the DNA is TGTGCCAGCAGCTCTGTTCCGAATGAGCAGTTCTTC.